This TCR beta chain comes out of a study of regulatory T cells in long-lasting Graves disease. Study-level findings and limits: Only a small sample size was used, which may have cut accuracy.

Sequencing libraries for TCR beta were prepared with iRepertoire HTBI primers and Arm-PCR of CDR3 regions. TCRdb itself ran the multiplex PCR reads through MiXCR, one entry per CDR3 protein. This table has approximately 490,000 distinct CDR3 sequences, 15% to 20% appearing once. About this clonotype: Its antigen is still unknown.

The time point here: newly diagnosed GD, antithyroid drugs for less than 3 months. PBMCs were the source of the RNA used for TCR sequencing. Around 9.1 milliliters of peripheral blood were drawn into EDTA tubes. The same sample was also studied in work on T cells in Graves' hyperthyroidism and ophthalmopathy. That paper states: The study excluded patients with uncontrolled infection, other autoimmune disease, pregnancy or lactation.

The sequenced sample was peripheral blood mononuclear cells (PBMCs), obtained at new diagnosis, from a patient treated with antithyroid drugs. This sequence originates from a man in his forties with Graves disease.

The CDR3 spells CASRLLAALGYEQFF. In nucleotides, the CDR3 is TGTGCCAGCAGGCTTCTAGCGGCCCTCGGCTATGAGCAGTTCTTC. This chain joins TRBV6-1 and TRBJ2-1, with 7 bases fitting TRBD2. Germline V gives CDR1 MNHNS, CDR2 SASEGT. CDR3 length: 15 residues. Trimming at V came to 6 bases and at J to 8 bases, leaving 13 bases not matched to a gene.